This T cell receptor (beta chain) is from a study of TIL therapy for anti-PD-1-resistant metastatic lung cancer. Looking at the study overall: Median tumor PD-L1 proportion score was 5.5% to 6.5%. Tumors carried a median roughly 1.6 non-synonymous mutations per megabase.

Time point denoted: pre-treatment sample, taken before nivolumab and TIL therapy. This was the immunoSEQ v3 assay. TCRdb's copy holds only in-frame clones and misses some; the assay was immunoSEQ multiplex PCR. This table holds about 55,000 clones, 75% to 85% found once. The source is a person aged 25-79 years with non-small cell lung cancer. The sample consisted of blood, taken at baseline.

The CDR3 DNA sequence: TGCGCCAGCAGTGATCGGTGTGAGTGGTTATACAATGAGCAGTTCTTC. Protein sequence: CASSDRCEWLYNEQFF. J is TRBJ2-1 and V is TRBV10-1, with unresolved D. V lost 3 bases and J lost 4, with 16 bases in between. The CDR3 contains 16 residues. Germline lookup yields CDR1 WNHNN and CDR2 SYGVQD (reference sequence).